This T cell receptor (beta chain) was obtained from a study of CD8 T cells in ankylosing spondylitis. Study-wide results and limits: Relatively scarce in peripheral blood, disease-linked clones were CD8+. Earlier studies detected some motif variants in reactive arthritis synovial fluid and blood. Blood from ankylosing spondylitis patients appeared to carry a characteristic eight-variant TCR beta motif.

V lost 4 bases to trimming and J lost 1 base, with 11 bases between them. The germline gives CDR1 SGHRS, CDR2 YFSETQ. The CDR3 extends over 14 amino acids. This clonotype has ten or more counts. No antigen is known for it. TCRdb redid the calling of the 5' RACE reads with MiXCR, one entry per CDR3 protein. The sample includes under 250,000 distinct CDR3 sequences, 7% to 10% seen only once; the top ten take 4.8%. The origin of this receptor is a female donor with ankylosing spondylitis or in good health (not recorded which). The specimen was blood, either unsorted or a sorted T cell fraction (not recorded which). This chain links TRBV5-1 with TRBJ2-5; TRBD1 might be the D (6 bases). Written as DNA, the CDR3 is TGCGCCAGCAGCCGAGGACAGCGCCAAGAGACCCAGTACTTC. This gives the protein CASSRGQRQETQYF. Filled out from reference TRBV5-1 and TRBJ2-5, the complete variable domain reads KAGVTQTPRYLIKTRGQQVTLSCSPISGHRSVSWYQQTPGQGLQFLFEYFSETQRNKGNFPGRFSGRQFSNSRSEMNVSTLELGDSALYLCASSRGQRQETQYFGPGTRLLVL.